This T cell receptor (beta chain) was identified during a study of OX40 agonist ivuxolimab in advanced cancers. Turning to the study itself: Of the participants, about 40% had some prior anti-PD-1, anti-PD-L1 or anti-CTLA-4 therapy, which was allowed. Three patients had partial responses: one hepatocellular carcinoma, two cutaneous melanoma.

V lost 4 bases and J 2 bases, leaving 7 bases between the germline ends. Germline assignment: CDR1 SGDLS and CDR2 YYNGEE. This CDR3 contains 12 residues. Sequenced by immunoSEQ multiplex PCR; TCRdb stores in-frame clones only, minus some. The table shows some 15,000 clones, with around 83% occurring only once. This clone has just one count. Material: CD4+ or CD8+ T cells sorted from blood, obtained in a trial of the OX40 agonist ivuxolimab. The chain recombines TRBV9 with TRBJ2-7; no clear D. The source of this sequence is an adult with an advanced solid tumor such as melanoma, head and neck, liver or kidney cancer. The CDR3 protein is CASSPGTYEQYF. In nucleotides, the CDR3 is TGTGCCAGCAGCCCGGGTACCTACGAGCAGTACTTC.